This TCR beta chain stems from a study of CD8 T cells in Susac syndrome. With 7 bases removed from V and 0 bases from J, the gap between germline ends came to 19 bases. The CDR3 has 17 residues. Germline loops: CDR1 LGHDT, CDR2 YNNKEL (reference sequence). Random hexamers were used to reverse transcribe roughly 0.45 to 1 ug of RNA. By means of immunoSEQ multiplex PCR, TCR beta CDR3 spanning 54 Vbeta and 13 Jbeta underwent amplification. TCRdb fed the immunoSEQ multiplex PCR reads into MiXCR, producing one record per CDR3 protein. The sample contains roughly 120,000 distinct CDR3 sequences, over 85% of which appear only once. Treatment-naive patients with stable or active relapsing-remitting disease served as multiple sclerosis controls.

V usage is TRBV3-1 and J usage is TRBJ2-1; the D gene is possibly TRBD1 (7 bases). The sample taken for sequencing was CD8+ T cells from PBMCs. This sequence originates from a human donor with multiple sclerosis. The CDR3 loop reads CASTNARGASSYNEQFF. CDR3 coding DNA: TGTGCCAGCACCAACGCCAGGGGGGCGAGCTCCTACAATGAGCAGTTCTTC.